This T cell receptor (beta chain) was documented in a study of T cell responses to AZD1222 COVID-19 vaccine. V was clipped by 3 bases and J by 3 bases; unmatched bases: 8. Germline V gives CDR1 LNHDA, CDR2 SQIVND (reference sequence). There are 15 residues in the CDR3. The protocol was immunoSEQ multiplex PCR, while the TCRdb copy is restricted to in-frame clones and leaves out a portion. The sample contains over 85,000 clones, around 93% of which appear only once. The sequence came from an adult who received the AZD1222 COVID-19 vaccine. The sample was peripheral blood, taken 28 days after the second AZD1222 dose. The chain couples TRBV19 to TRBJ2-7; the match to TRBD1 covers 7 bases. In DNA form, the CDR3 reads TGTGCCAGTAGTATTCGGGCAGGGGGACACTACGAGCAGTACTTC. Protein product: CASSIRAGGHYEQYF.